Included here is one T cell receptor (beta chain) sequence, with context. As yet, its antigen is unknown. There were no recent acute infections or vaccinations among the donors, who were healthy HIV-negative adults. TCRdb keeps only in-frame clones here, not all; method: immunoSEQ multiplex PCR. This repertoire shows around 1.6 million clones, nearly 99% found once; its top ten account for about 0.45%. This sample stems from a study of shared clonotypes between healthy human individuals. Study outcomes and limitations: Relative to memory subsets, naive subsets generally showed larger estimated richness.

The CDR3 totals 16 residues. The V segment lost 5 bases and the J segment 2 bases; nucleotides outside the gene matches: 8. Germline CDR1 reads MGHRA; CDR2 reads YSYEKL. The chain combines TRBV4-1 with TRBJ2-7; 11 positions match TRBD1. The sequenced material came from naive CD4+ T cells sorted from blood. Subset given: CD45RA+ positively selected. The TCR sequence derives from a man aged 30 to 39 in good health. The CDR3 coding sequence is TGCGCCAGCAGCTACCGGGACAGGGGGACCCCCTACGAGCAGTACTTC. This sequence encodes CASSYRDRGTPYEQYF.